Listed below are T cell receptor beta chains from one sample, sequenced in a study of OX40 agonist ivuxolimab in advanced cancers. Clones were sequenced by immunoSEQ multiplex PCR, and TCRdb holds only the in-frame ones, with some missing. This sample has fewer than 85,000 clones; around 93% occur once, and the top ten carry about 0.54%. Source: CD4+ or CD8+ T cells sorted from blood, taken in a trial of the OX40 agonist ivuxolimab. The receptors were gathered from an adult with an advanced solid tumor such as melanoma, head and neck, liver or kidney cancer. Both conserved end residues are part of each CDR3. Each record gives: J gene, D gene, clone size, V gene, CDR3 protein, CDR3 DNA. The D gene is left open where the match is weak. Clone size, where shown, is once, few, many, or a class for clones that have expanded.

TRBJ1-5,NA,NA,TRBV5-6,CASSLEGIQPQHF,TGTGCCAGCAGCCTGGAGGGAATCCAGCCCCAGCATTTT
TRBJ1-2,NA,NA,TRBV6-5,CASSYSRRGILYGYTF,TGTGCCAGCAGTTACTCCCGCAGGGGAATCCTCTATGGCTACACCTTC
TRBJ2-7,TRBD2,NA,TRBV27,CASTGLAGNSYEQYF,TGTGCCAGCACTGGACTAGCGGGGAATTCCTACGAGCAGTACTTC
TRBJ2-3,TRBD2,NA,TRBV4-2,CASSQDPASGTSTDTQYF,TGTGCCAGCAGCCAAGATCCGGCTAGCGGTACTAGCACAGATACGCAGTATTTT
TRBJ2-3,TRBD2,NA,TRBV11-3,CASGVGTSGADTQYF,TGTGCCAGCGGAGTGGGGACTAGCGGGGCGGATACGCAGTATTTT
TRBJ2-1,NA,NA,TRBV4-3,CASRRDPRANEQFF,TGCGCCAGCAGGCGGGACCCCCGGGCCAATGAGCAGTTCTTC
TRBJ1-2,NA,NA,TRBV5-1,CASSLEPGTGGYTF,TGCGCCAGCAGCTTGGAGCCTGGGACGGGTGGCTACACCTTC
TRBJ2-2,TRBD2,NA,TRBV27,CASSLRLAVSGELFF,TGTGCCAGCAGTTTGAGACTAGCGGTTTCCGGGGAGCTGTTTTTT
TRBJ2-2,NA,NA,TRBV21-1,CASSKVGTSGRNTGELFF,TGTGCCAGCAGCAAAGTTGGGACTAGCGGGAGAAACACCGGGGAGCTGTTTTTT
TRBJ1-1,NA,NA,TRBV4-2,CASSPPNTEAFF,TGTGCCAGCAGCCCACCGAACACTGAAGCTTTCTTT
TRBJ2-7,NA,NA,TRBV2,CASSVGLPPYEQYF,TGTGCCAGCAGTGTTGGACTACCCCCCTACGAGCAGTACTTC
TRBJ2-2,NA,NA,TRBV27,CASSSGSLLANTGELFF,TGTGCCAGCAGCTCCGGGAGCCTCCTCGCGAACACCGGGGAGCTGTTTTTT
TRBJ2-3,NA,once,TRBV18,CASSPQGPGDTQYF,TGTGCCAGCTCACCACAGGGACCGGGAGATACGCAGTATTTT
TRBJ2-1,NA,once,TRBV18,CASSGLTSDNEQFF,TGTGCCAGCTCCGGACTGACGTCGGACAATGAGCAGTTCTTC
TRBJ1-1,NA,NA,TRBV28,CASSINRAEAFF,TGTGCCAGCAGTATAAACAGGGCTGAAGCTTTCTTT
TRBJ2-7,NA,NA,TRBV30,CAWSPGVEQYF,TGTGCCTGGAGTCCAGGGGTCGAGCAGTACTTC
TRBJ1-1,TRBD1,NA,TRBV11-2,CASSLGGTGGTEAFF,TGTGCCAGCAGCTTAGGGGGGACAGGGGGCACTGAAGCTTTCTTT
TRBJ2-3,TRBD2,NA,TRBV7-3,CASSFAGGRTPDTQYF,TGTGCCAGCAGCTTTGCCGGCGGGAGGACGCCAGATACGCAGTATTTT
TRBJ1-4,NA,NA,TRBV15,CATSRQARIPGKLFF,TGTGCCACCAGCAGACAAGCCCGAATCCCGGGAAAACTGTTTTTT
TRBJ2-7,NA,NA,TRBV28,CASSIQGVSYEQYF,TGTGCCAGCAGCATACAGGGTGTGTCCTACGAGCAGTACTTC
TRBJ1-2,NA,NA,TRBV15,CATSRDRGFRGYTF,TGTGCCACCAGCAGAGATCGTGGGTTTAGGGGCTACACCTTC
TRBJ2-2,NA,once,TRBV7-7,CASSLQLNTGELFF,TGTGCTAGCAGCCTACAGCTGAACACCGGGGAGCTGTTTTTT